What follows are 15 T cell receptor beta chains derived from one specimen sequenced in a study of identical twins. TCRdb re-derived calls from the 5' RACE reads in MiXCR, one entry per CDR3 protein. Of hundreds of thousands of distinct CDR3 sequences listed, approximately 6% were seen once; the top ten hold around 2%. Sequenced sample: naive T cells sorted from blood. The receptors were gathered from a man aged 18-30 years in good health.

This clonotype was observed a few times. The CDR3 coding sequence is TGCAGTGCTAGAAATCCAGGGTTGGGAGCCTACGAGCAGTACTTC. Translating gives CSARNPGLGAYEQYF. The chain uses TRBV20-1 and TRBJ2-7, with D perhaps given as TRBD1 or TRBD2 (5 bases each). The V end was cut by 2 bases, the J end by 2 bases, with 16 bases between. Germline V gene lookup returns CDR1 DFQATT and CDR2 SNEGSKA (reference sequence). This CDR3 is 15 amino acids long.

This clonotype occurred many times. One end of the junction fails to match germline, which may point to a read error. This chain joins TRBV12-3 or TRBV12-4 and TRBJ2-1; the D is unclear. The CDR3 sequence is 11 residues long. The CDR3 here is CASSRNVVPVF. The CDR3 DNA reads TGTGCCAGCAGTCGCAATGTGGTCCCCGTTTTC.

The sample holds many counts of this clonotype. The J gene is TRBJ2-7, the V gene TRBV2; TRBD2 aligns across 10 bases. The CDR3 totals 16 residues. The ends lost 4 bases at V and 1 base at J; junction bases unmatched: 7. Germline CDR1 and CDR2: SNHLY and FYNNEI. The CDR3 loop reads CASSVVGLAESYEQYF. The CDR3 region has the DNA TGTGCCAGCAGTGTTGTAGGACTAGCGGAATCCTACGAGCAGTACTTC.

This clonotype was seen ten or more times. The chain recombines TRBV15 with TRBJ2-2; maybe TRBD1 (5 bases). Trimming took 2 bases from V and 6 from J, leaving 10 bases between them. This CDR3 is built from 14 residues. Looked up from germline, CDR1 is LNHNV and CDR2 is YYDKDF (reference sequence). The chain's CDR3 is CATSRQEGAGELFF. As DNA, the CDR3 is TGTGCCACCAGCAGACAGGAAGGGGCCGGGGAGCTGTTTTTT.

This clonotype has at least ten counts. This sequence joins TRBV5-1 and TRBJ2-1; tentative D call: TRBD1 (6 bases). CDR1 is SGHRS and CDR2 is YFSETQ in the germline V gene. The CDR3 runs 17 residues. V dropped 3 bases and J dropped 3 bases, with 19 bases sitting between them. CDR3 bases: TGCGCCAGCAGCTACCGACAGGATTTGACTAACTACAATGAGCAGTTCTTC. This encodes CASSYRQDLTNYNEQFF. Using reference TRBV5-1 and TRBJ2-1 for the parts outside the CDR3, the full variable domain is KAGVTQTPRYLIKTRGQQVTLSCSPISGHRSVSWYQQTPGQGLQFLFEYFSETQRNKGNFPGRFSGRQFSNSRSEMNVSTLELGDSALYLCASSYRQDLTNYNEQFFGPGTRLTVL.

This clonotype was observed a handful of times. V is TRBV14 and J is TRBJ1-6, with D unresolved. Germline assignment: CDR1 SGHDN and CDR2 FVKESK. The V end lost 4 bases, the J end lost 10 bases, and 14 bases lay between the germline ends. CDR3 length: 14 residues. The CDR3 DNA sequence: TGTGCCAGCAGCCCAGGACTCTTAACCTCACCCCTCCACTTT. Protein: CASSPGLLTSPLHF.

This clonotype came up many times. The V and J genes are TRBV29-1 and TRBJ2-1; 7 bases match TRBD2. The CDR3 consists of 13 residues. Germline-derived CDR1 and CDR2 are SQVTM and ANQGSEA. Trimming removed 4 bases from V and 3 bases from J; junction bases left unmatched: 3. The CDR3 nucleotides read TGCAGCGTTGGAGCGGGAATCTACAATGAGCAGTTCTTC. Residues: CSVGAGIYNEQFF.

Only a few counts were recorded for this clonotype. The junction does not match germline at one end; this may be a read error. The CDR3 DNA reads TGTGCCAGCCGCGTCGTGATCGGGCAGGGGACGCAAAGCCCACCTAGCTTC. Protein: CASRVVIGQGTQSPPSF. The rearrangement links TRBV6-2 or TRBV6-3 to TRBJ2-1; possible D gene TRBD1, 6 bases. Germline V gene sequence: CDR1 MNHEY, CDR2 SVGEGT. The length of the CDR3 is 17 residues.

This clonotype was seen a few times. The V gene is TRBV6-1, the J gene TRBJ2-7; 9 bases are shared with TRBD2. Germline V CDR1 and CDR2: MNHNS, SASEGT. Trimming removed 6 bases from V and 3 bases from J; junction bases left unmatched: 6. CDR3 size: 14 residues. The CDR3 DNA is TGTGCCAGCAGAACAGCGGGAGGACACTACGAGCAGTACTTC. This gives the protein CASRTAGGHYEQYF.

This clonotype was counted a few times. The V call is TRBV9, the J call TRBJ2-5; 7 nucleotides match TRBD1. Germline V lookup: CDR1 SGDLS, CDR2 YYNGEE. Trimming took 3 bases from V and 0 from J; bases not matched to a gene: 2. The CDR3 totals 14 residues. The CDR3 DNA reads TGTGCCAGCAGCGCGGGGACAGACCAAGAGACCCAGTACTTC. Translated: CASSAGTDQETQYF.

This clonotype was seen a few times. The chain couples TRBV29-1 to TRBJ2-1; D is possibly TRBD1 or TRBD2 (5 bases each). This CDR3 has 12 amino acids. The V end lost 5 bases, the J end lost 8 bases, and 13 bases lay between the germline ends. Germline CDR1 is SQVTM and CDR2 is ANQGSEA. Here the CDR3 DNA reads TGCAGCGTTAAGGGGACGTCCCATGAGCAGTTCTTC. Translated: CSVKGTSHEQFF.

The sample holds many counts of this clonotype. This chain joins TRBV6-2 or TRBV6-3 and TRBJ2-7, with D possibly being TRBD2 (6 bases). The length of the CDR3 is 16 residues. Per the germline V gene, CDR1 is MNHEY and CDR2 is SVGEGT. Between the trimmed V and J ends, which lost 6 bases and 3 bases, there was a span of 21 bases. The CDR3: CASRRHSSVKNYEQYF. CDR3 in DNA: TGTGCCAGCAGACGCCACTCTAGCGTAAAGAACTACGAGCAGTACTTC.

V usage is TRBV2 and J usage is TRBJ2-6, with D hard to call. The CDR3 runs 15 residues. CDR1 SNHLY and CDR2 FYNNEI come from the germline V gene. Trimming shortened V by 3 bases and J by 0 bases, and 6 bases separated the two germline ends. The CDR3 region has the DNA TGTGCCAGCAGTGACTCCGTCTCTGGGGCCAACGTCCTGACTTTC. Amino acid sequence: CASSDSVSGANVLTF.

This clonotype showed up just a few times. The rearrangement uses TRBV7-9 and TRBJ2-3; TRBD1 is a possible D gene (6 bases). V was clipped by 4 bases and J by 3 bases, with 8 bases between them. Germline CDR1 reads SEHNR; CDR2 reads FQNEAQ (reference sequence). The CDR3 extends over 13 amino acids. DNA for the CDR3: TGTGCCAGCAGCTATGGACAGACAGATACGCAGTATTTT. Translation: CASSYGQTDTQYF. Based on the CDR3 plus reference TRBV7-9 and TRBJ2-3, the full variable domain is DTGVSQNPRHKITKRGQNVTFRCDPISEHNRLYWYRQTLGQGPEFLTYFQNEAQLEKSRLLSDRFSAERPKGSFSTLEIQRTEQGDSAMYLCASSYGQTDTQYFGPGTRLTVL.

The J gene is TRBJ1-1, the V gene TRBV5-1; TRBD1 aligns across 9 bases. The CDR3 is made up of 16 amino acids. Germline CDR1 SGHRS, CDR2 YFSETQ. The V and J ends lost 3 bases and 2 bases, in that order; junction bases with no gene match: 8. CDR3 sequence (DNA): TGCGCCAGCAGCTCCCGGGGACAGGGCTATAACACTGAAGCTTTCTTT. It translates to CASSSRGQGYNTEAFF.